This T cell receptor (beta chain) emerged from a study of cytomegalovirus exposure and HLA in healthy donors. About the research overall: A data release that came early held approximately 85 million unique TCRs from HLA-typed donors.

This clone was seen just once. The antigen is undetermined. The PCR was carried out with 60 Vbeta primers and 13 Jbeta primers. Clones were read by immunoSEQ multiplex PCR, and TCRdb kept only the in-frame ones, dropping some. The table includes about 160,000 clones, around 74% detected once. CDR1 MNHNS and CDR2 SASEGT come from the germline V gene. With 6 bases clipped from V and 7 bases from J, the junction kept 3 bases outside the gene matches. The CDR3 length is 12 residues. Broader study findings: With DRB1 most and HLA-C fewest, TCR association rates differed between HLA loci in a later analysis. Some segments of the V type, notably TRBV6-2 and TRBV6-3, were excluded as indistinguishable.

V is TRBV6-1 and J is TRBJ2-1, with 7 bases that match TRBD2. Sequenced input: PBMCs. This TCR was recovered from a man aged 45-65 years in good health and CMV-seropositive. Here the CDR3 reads CASRLSGNEQFF. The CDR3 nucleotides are TGTGCCAGCAGACTTAGCGGGAATGAGCAGTTCTTC.